This T cell receptor (beta chain) was identified during a study of vaccination effects on CD4 cells after COVID-19. V lost 5 bases to trimming and J lost 1 base, with 9 bases between them. Germline V gene lookup returns CDR1 SGHRS and CDR2 YFSETQ. This CDR3 contains 13 residues. In this sample, this clone turned up once. What it binds is not known. Using viral peptide pools, the ViraFEST assay grew out antigen-specific CD4+ T cells prior to sequencing. At the end of about ten days of culture, CD4+ T cells were isolated. For each well, two million PBMC were cultured with about 10 IU/ml IL-2 and around 9.6 ug/ml peptides. The protocol was immunoSEQ multiplex PCR, while the TCRdb copy is restricted to in-frame clones and leaves out a portion. The data contain tens of thousands of clones, 60% to 80% of them singletons.

The sequencing used CD4+ T cells from PBMCs cultured with HCoV-229E spike peptides, collected before COVID-19 vaccination. This TCR derives from a human donor who received a COVID-19 vaccine. The chain joins TRBV5-1 to TRBJ1-1; unclear D gene. The CDR3 region is CASRWGENTEAFF. The CDR3 region has the DNA TGCGCCAGCAGATGGGGTGAGAACACTGAAGCTTTCTTT.